Following are 24 T cell receptor beta chains from one sample sequenced in a study of blood T cell repertoires in COVID-19. Profiling relied on immunoSEQ multiplex PCR, and the TCRdb table lists in-frame clones only, not all of them. The table lists under 200,000 clones, more than 75% of them singletons. The material sequenced was peripheral blood. These receptors came from an elderly woman with COVID-19, enrolled during active disease.

The rearrangement links TRBV5-4 to TRBJ1-4; tentative D call: TRBD1 (6 bases). Trimming removed 3 bases at V and 2 bases at J, with 8 bases between. This CDR3 is 14 amino acids long. Germline V gives CDR1 SGHNT, CDR2 YYREEE (reference sequence). CDR3 coding DNA: TGTGCCAGCAGCTCGGACAGTACTAATGAAAAACTGTTTTTT. Residues: CASSSDSTNEKLFF.

This CDR3 reads CASSSNRGLDTEAFF. The CDR3 nucleotides read TGTGCCAGCAGTTCTAACAGGGGGTTGGACACTGAAGCTTTCTTT. The V call is TRBV6-7, the J call TRBJ1-1, with 8 positions matching TRBD1. TRBV6-7 has ORF status, its function being uncertain. The V and J ends lost 4 bases and 3 bases, in that order; junction bases with no gene match: 7. The length of the CDR3 is 15 residues.

The chain joins TRBV9 to TRBJ2-5, with 7 bases that match TRBD2. Germline assignment: CDR1 SGDLS and CDR2 YYNGEE. V trimming: 4 bases; J trimming: 2 bases; junction bases outside the gene matches: 11. The CDR3 length is 16 residues. The CDR3 DNA reads as TGTGCCAGCAGCCCCACGGGGAGAGCGGGACAAGAGACCCAGTACTTC. Translating it yields CASSPTGRAGQETQYF.

Of note for this clone: The same CDR3 can be traced to other DNA sequences in this sample. The V call is TRBV7-3, the J call TRBJ1-1, with 7 nucleotides matching TRBD1. After removal of 1 base from V and 1 base from J, the junction contained 6 bases not matched to a gene. This CDR3 has 16 residues. The germline gives CDR1 SGHTA, CDR2 FQGTGA. As DNA, the CDR3 is TGTGCCAGCAGCTTAAAGGGGGCGCGGGGGAACACTGAAGCTTTCTTT. It encodes CASSLKGARGNTEAFF.

The chain joins TRBV5-1 to TRBJ1-3; 9 bases agree with TRBD1. Germline V gene data show CDR1 as SGHRS and CDR2 as YFSETQ. The CDR3 covers 15 residues. V was clipped by 7 bases and J by 2 bases; unmatched bases: 7. As DNA, the CDR3 is TGCGCCAGCCGGACAGGGGCCACGACTGGAAACACCATATATTTT. Translated: CASRTGATTGNTIYF.

A single count supports this clone. V usage is TRBV11-3 and J usage is TRBJ1-1, with 9 bases lining up with TRBD1. The length of the CDR3 is 15 residues. Germline V gene data show CDR1 as SGHNT and CDR2 as YENEEA. With V trimmed by 5 bases and J by 3 bases, 7 bases remained unmatched. Written as DNA, the CDR3 is TGTGCCAGCAGCAAAACAGGGGGCCCGGACACTGAAGCTTTCTTT. Translated, it gives CASSKTGGPDTEAFF.

This chain connects TRBV2 to TRBJ1-2; D gene uncertain. CDR3 length equals 15 residues. The germline V gene encodes CDR1 SNHLY and CDR2 FYNNEI. Trimming pared 4 bases from V and 4 bases from J, leaving 16 bases between. CDR3 sequence (DNA): TGTGCCAGCAGTGGGAGGATAGAAACCGTCTATGGCTACACCTTC. Its translation is CASSGRIETVYGYTF.

This chain connects TRBV5-1 to TRBJ2-7, with a tentative D call TRBD1 (5 bases). The V end was cut by 0 bases, the J end by 4 bases, with 8 bases between. Germline V gene sequence: CDR1 SGHRS, CDR2 YFSETQ. CDR3 size: 13 residues. This chain's CDR3 is CASSLDSGYEQYF. CDR3 DNA sequence: TGCGCCAGCAGCTTGGATTCAGGGTACGAGCAGTACTTC.

This sequence joins TRBV27 and TRBJ2-3; 9 bases map to TRBD1. Losses at the gene ends were 5 bases for V and 11 bases for J; bases not matched to a gene: 17. This CDR3 region has 16 residues. From germline, CDR1 is MNHEY and CDR2 SMNVEV (reference sequence). CDR3 DNA: TGTGCCAGCAGTAATCGGCGGGACAGGGCACCAAGACTGCAGTATTTT. Protein sequence: CASSNRRDRAPRLQYF.

The chain recombines TRBV14 with TRBJ1-6; no reliable D call. Germline assignment: CDR1 SGHDN and CDR2 FVKESK. Between the trimmed V and J ends, which lost 4 bases and 7 bases, there was a span of 11 bases. CDR3 length: 14 amino acids. The CDR3 region has the DNA TGTGCCAGCAGCCTTGATCCCGCGAATTCACCCCTCCACTTT. As protein: CASSLDPANSPLHF.

This chain links TRBV15 with TRBJ1-2; perhaps TRBD1 as D (6 bases). Looked up from germline, CDR1 is LNHNV and CDR2 is YYDKDF (reference sequence). V shed 1 base and J shed 4 bases, with 13 bases lying between them. This CDR3 has 15 residues. CDR3 loop: CATSRVRDRSYGYTF. The CDR3 region has the DNA TGTGCCACCAGCAGAGTCCGTGACAGGTCCTATGGCTACACCTTC.

The chain joins TRBV5-1 to TRBJ2-7; TRBD1 might be the D (5 bases). CDR1 and CDR2 from the germline V gene are SGHRS and YFSETQ. This CDR3 has 14 residues. V shed 4 bases and J shed 3 bases, with 14 bases lying between them. The DNA of the CDR3 is TGCGCCAGCAGCCGTGACAGTTCCAGCTACGAGCAGTACTTC. It yields the protein CASSRDSSSYEQYF.

This clone has only a few counts. The chain combines TRBV6-5 with TRBJ2-7, with 7 bases identical to TRBD2. Germline trimming cut 5 bases from V and 4 bases from J; bases unmatched to any gene: 5. Germline assignment: CDR1 MNHEY and CDR2 SVGAGI. The CDR3 has 13 residues. The CDR3 protein is CASSSWGGYEQYF. The CDR3 region has the DNA TGTGCCAGCAGTAGTTGGGGGGGGTACGAGCAGTACTTC.

Remarks on this clone: Within the sample, other DNA sequences also encode this same CDR3. The rearrangement joins TRBV28 to TRBJ1-1; D is unresolved. The CDR3 sequence is 11 residues long. The germline CDR1 and CDR2 sequences are MDHEN and SYDVKM. With 0 bases removed from V and 7 bases from J, the gap between germline ends came to 3 bases. The chain's CDR3 is CASSLWSEAFF. As DNA, the CDR3 is TGTGCCAGCAGTTTATGGAGTGAAGCTTTCTTT.

The rearrangement uses TRBV3-1 (or the pseudogene TRBV3-2) and TRBJ2-7, with TRBD2 matching 7 bases. Germline CDR1 reads LGHDT; CDR2 reads YNNKEL (reference sequence). V was clipped by 0 bases and J by 1 base; unmatched bases: 9. The CDR3 length is 17 residues. The CDR3 DNA is TGTGCCAGCAGCCAAGATCGGGTACCAGCGGGATCCTACGAGCAGTACTTC. Its protein is CASSQDRVPAGSYEQYF.

The J gene is TRBJ1-3, the V gene TRBV6-5, with D perhaps matching TRBD1 (5 bases). The CDR3 length is 14 residues. The germline CDR1 and CDR2 sequences are MNHEY and SVGAGI. Trimming pared 6 bases from V and 4 bases from J, leaving 13 bases between. This CDR3 is CASSETVAGNTIYF. The CDR3 region has the DNA TGTGCCAGCAGCGAGACAGTCGCCGGAAACACCATATATTTT.

The rearrangement joins TRBV6-5 to TRBJ2-7; 9 positions agree with TRBD1. The CDR3 covers 13 residues. CDR1 and CDR2 from the germline V gene are MNHEY and SVGAGI. The V gene end was trimmed by 4 bases and the J gene end by 5 bases; junction bases not matched to a gene: 3. The chain's CDR3 is CASSSGQGNEQYF. The CDR3, as DNA: TGTGCCAGCAGTTCGGGACAGGGAAACGAGCAGTACTTC.

V usage is TRBV4-1 and J usage is TRBJ2-7, with TRBD2 matching over 8 bases. CDR3 length: 16 residues. Germline values: CDR1 MGHRA, CDR2 YSYEKL. V shed 1 base and J 5 bases; nucleotides not matched to a gene: 10. CDR3: CASSQAGREGLDEQYF. The CDR3, as DNA: TGCGCCAGCAGCCAAGCGGGACGGGAGGGCCTCGACGAGCAGTACTTC.

The chain joins TRBV7-9 to TRBJ2-5; tentative D call: TRBD1 (6 bases). This CDR3 is 12 amino acids long. V lost 8 bases and J 5 bases, leaving 12 bases between the germline ends. The germline V gene encodes CDR1 SEHNR and CDR2 FQNEAQ (reference sequence). CDR3 residues: CASGQLIETQYF. The DNA for the CDR3 is TGTGCCAGCGGACAGCTAATTGAGACCCAGTACTTC.

CDR3 loop: CASSVTGKNTEAFF. The DNA of the CDR3 is TGTGCCAGCAGCGTGACAGGAAAAAACACTGAAGCTTTCTTT. The chain combines TRBV9 with TRBJ1-1, with D possibly TRBD1 on 6 matching bases. The CDR3 spans 14 residues. The V and J ends lost 2 bases and 2 bases respectively, with 10 bases between them. CDR1 SGDLS and CDR2 YYNGEE come from the germline V gene.

The rearrangement uses TRBV3-1 (or the pseudogene TRBV3-2) and TRBJ1-1, with 12 bases fitting TRBD1. CDR3 length equals 14 residues. The germline V gene encodes CDR1 LGHDT and CDR2 YNNKEL (reference sequence). Trimming cost V 5 bases and J 6 bases; bases outside gene matches: 4. The CDR3 is CASSRGQGASEAFF. CDR3 nucleotide sequence: TGTGCCAGCAGCAGGGGACAGGGGGCCTCTGAAGCTTTCTTT.

The rearrangement uses TRBV18 and TRBJ2-1; TRBD2 matches at 7 bases. The length of the CDR3 is 14 residues. V shed 5 bases, J shed 2 bases, and the junction held 3 bases outside the gene matches. Germline CDR1 is KGHSH and CDR2 is LQKENI. The CDR3: CASSSRGAYNEQFF. DNA for the CDR3: TGTGCCAGCTCATCCCGGGGGGCCTACAATGAGCAGTTCTTC. Together with reference TRBV18 and TRBJ2-1, the CDR3 gives the full variable domain: NAGVMQNPRHLVRRRGQEARLRCSPMKGHSHVYWYRQLPEEGLKFMVYLQKENIIDESGMPKERFSAEFPKEGPSILRIQQVVRGDSAAYFCASSSRGAYNEQFFGPGTRLTVL.

This clone was seen more than once but under ten times. The chain employs TRBV6-5 and TRBJ2-3; D may be TRBD2 (5 bases). Germline assignment: CDR1 MNHEY and CDR2 SVGAGI. Trimming stripped 6 bases from V and 0 bases from J, with 13 bases between. CDR3 length: 15 residues. The CDR3 sequence is CASRETTQSTDTQYF. CDR3 coding DNA: TGTGCCAGCAGGGAGACTACCCAAAGCACAGATACGCAGTATTTT.

This clone showed up just once. The chain uses TRBV28 and TRBJ1-2; the D is unclear. The CDR3 has 14 residues. V was cut by 7 bases and J by 4 bases, with 16 bases left in between. Germline V gene sequence: CDR1 MDHEN, CDR2 SYDVKM. Here the CDR3 reads CASTTRSGVYGYTF. Written as DNA, the CDR3 is TGTGCCAGCACCACCAGGTCAGGTGTCTATGGCTACACCTTC.